The present entry profiles one T cell receptor beta chain with its context. These data belong to a study of blood T cell repertoires in COVID-19. Turning to the study itself: Collection of acute and convalescent COVID-19 samples took place in the United States, Italy and Spain.

In the authors' methods: Amplifying reference gene primers gave estimates of nucleated cell counts. The repertoire was sequenced with immunoSEQ multiplex PCR; TCRdb's copy has only in-frame clones and lacks some. The DNA gave D and trimming, while V, J and clone size come from that table. In the table there are a few hundred thousand clones, over 75% of which are singletons. With V trimmed by 9 bases and J by 2 bases, 7 bases remained unmatched. Germline V lookup: CDR1 MNHEY, CDR2 SVGAGI. This CDR3 contains 14 residues. The J gene is TRBJ2-7, the V gene TRBV6-5; 10 positions agree with TRBD1. The sequencing sample was made of peripheral blood. The sequence derives from a human donor in a cohort sampled during active COVID-19. CDR3 region: CASQKGQGPYEQYF. As DNA, the CDR3 is TGTGCCAGTCAGAAGGGACAGGGGCCCTACGAGCAGTACTTC.